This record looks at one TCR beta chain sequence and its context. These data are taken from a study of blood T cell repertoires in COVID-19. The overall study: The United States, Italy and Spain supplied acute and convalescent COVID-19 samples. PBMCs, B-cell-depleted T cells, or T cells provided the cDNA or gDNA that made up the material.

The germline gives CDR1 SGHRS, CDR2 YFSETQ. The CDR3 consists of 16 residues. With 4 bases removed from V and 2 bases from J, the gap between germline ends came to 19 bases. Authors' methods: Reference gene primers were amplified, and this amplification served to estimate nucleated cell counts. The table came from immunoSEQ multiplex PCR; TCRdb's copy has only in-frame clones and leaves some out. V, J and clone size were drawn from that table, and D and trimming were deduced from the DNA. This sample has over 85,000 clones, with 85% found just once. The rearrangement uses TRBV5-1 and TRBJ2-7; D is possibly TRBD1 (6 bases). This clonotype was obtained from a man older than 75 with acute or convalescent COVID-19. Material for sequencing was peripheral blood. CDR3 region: CASSLDFSGAAYEQYF. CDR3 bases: TGCGCCAGCAGCCTGGATTTCTCAGGGGCCGCCTACGAGCAGTACTTC.